The 10 T cell receptor beta chains below all came from one sample that was sequenced in a study of response to subunit inactivated influenza vaccine. MiXCR was run by TCRdb on the RT-PCR reads, yielding one entry per CDR3 protein. The data contain roughly 790,000 distinct CDR3 sequences, around 21% of them seen just once; the ten biggest clones take up 10%. The starting material was PBMCs from blood, obtained more than 4 days after vaccination. Receptors originate from a man over 45 who received an inactivated influenza vaccine.

The genes are TRBV11-3 and TRBJ2-1; D unclear. The CDR3 totals 15 residues. V was cut by 6 bases and J by 2 bases, with 14 bases left in between. Germline V CDR1 and CDR2: SGHNT, YENEEA. The CDR3 sequence is CASSPHGLTYNEQFF. CDR3 DNA: TGTGCCAGCAGTCCCCATGGGTTGACCTACAATGAGCAGTTCTTC.

The chain couples TRBV7-2 to TRBJ2-3, with D possibly being TRBD1 or TRBD2 (6 bases each). CDR3 length equals 14 residues. V dropped 4 bases and J dropped 4 bases, with 12 bases sitting between them. From germline, CDR1 is SGHTA and CDR2 FQGNSA. CDR3 bases: TGTGCCAGCAGCTCCGGGGGCCCTCCAGATACGCAGTATTTT. Translation gives CASSSGGPPDTQYF.

The chain recombines TRBV5-5 with TRBJ2-5; no definite D call. Trimming removed 0 bases from V and 1 base from J, with 7 bases in between. This CDR3 comprises 14 residues. The germline gives CDR1 SGHKS, CDR2 YYEKEE (reference sequence). The CDR3 DNA sequence: TGTGCCAGCAGCTTGGATCGACCCCAAGAGACCCAGTACTTC. The encoded protein is CASSLDRPQETQYF.

There are a few counts of this clonotype. V and J are TRBV28 and TRBJ2-1; D is possibly TRBD1 or TRBD2 (6 bases each). V lost 6 bases, J lost 9 bases, and 27 bases lay in between. CDR3 size: 17 residues. Looked up from germline, CDR1 is MDHEN and CDR2 is SYDVKM. CDR3 in DNA: TGTGCCAGCAGACCCGGGGGCGTGCGGGGAATGCCCTTTGAGCAGTTCTTC. It encodes CASRPGGVRGMPFEQFF.

The chain employs TRBV20-1 and TRBJ1-6; 8 bases agree with TRBD1. The CDR3 is 14 amino acids. Germline V lookup: CDR1 DFQATT, CDR2 SNEGSKA (reference sequence). J was trimmed by 6 bases and V by 3 bases; bases with no gene match: 4. The CDR3 coding sequence is TGCAGTGCTAGGAACGACAGGGGTAATTCACCCCTCCACTTT. Protein product: CSARNDRGNSPLHF.

The genes are TRBV7-2 and TRBJ2-7; TRBD2 aligns across 11 bases. J was trimmed by 5 bases and V by 1 base; bases with no gene match: 4. There are 15 residues in the CDR3. Germline values: CDR1 SGHTA, CDR2 FQGNSA. The CDR3 spells CASSLGTSGSHEQYF. The DNA for the CDR3 is TGTGCCAGCAGCTTAGGTACTAGCGGGAGCCACGAGCAGTACTTC.

This clonotype has more than one count but fewer than ten. This chain connects TRBV4-3 to TRBJ1-4; D unresolved. The germline gives CDR1 LGHNA, CDR2 YSLEER. V shed 2 bases and J shed 8 bases, with 9 bases lying between them. CDR3 length: 13 amino acids. The CDR3 spells CASSQQLEEKLFF. Here the CDR3 DNA reads TGCGCCAGCAGCCAACAGCTAGAAGAAAAACTGTTTTTT.

This clonotype came up many times. The chain employs TRBV29-1 and TRBJ2-3; D uncertain. In germline, CDR1 is SQVTM, CDR2 ANQGSEA. The length of the CDR3 is 8 residues. Trimming pared 7 bases from V and 5 bases from J, leaving 1 base between. This chain's CDR3 is CSGDTQYF. The CDR3 DNA is TGCAGCGGAGATACGCAGTATTTT.

The V gene is TRBV6-2 or TRBV6-3, the J gene TRBJ2-7, with 8 bases lining up with TRBD1. Germline V gene data show CDR1 as MNHEY and CDR2 as SVGEGT. The J segment lost 3 bases and the V segment lost 7 bases, leaving 8 bases of the junction unmatched. The CDR3 has 14 amino acids. This chain's CDR3 is CASINRGQDYEQYF. The CDR3, as DNA: TGTGCCAGCATCAATCGGGGACAGGACTACGAGCAGTACTTC.

This clonotype was counted a single time. The junction differs from germline at one of its ends, possibly a read error. This chain uses TRBV12-3 or TRBV12-4 with TRBJ2-7; possible D gene TRBD1, 7 bases. This CDR3 is built from 15 residues. For the CDR3, the DNA is TGTACCAGCAGTTTACGTTTTCAGGGGGGTTACGAGCAGTACTTC. Translation: CTSSLRFQGGYEQYF.